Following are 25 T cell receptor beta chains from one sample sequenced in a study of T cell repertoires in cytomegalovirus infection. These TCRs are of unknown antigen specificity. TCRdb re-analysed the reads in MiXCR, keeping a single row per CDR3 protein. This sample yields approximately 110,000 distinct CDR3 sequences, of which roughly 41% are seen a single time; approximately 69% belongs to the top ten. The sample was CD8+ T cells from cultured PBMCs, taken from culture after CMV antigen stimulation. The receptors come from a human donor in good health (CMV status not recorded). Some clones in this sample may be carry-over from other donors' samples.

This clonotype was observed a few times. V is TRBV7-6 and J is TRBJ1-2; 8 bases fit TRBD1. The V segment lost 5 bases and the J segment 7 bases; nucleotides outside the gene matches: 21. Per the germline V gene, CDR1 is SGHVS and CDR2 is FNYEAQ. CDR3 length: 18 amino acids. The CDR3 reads CASSTVTGEILLAGGYTF. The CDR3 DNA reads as TGTGCCAGCAGCACGGTGACAGGGGAGATCCTTTTGGCTGGTGGCTACACCTTC.

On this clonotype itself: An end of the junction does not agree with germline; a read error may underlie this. In DNA form, the CDR3 reads TGTGCCAGCAGTGGAGTGGCCCACCCCGTCTTC. Its protein product is CASSGVAHPVF. This chain joins TRBV6-1 and TRBJ1-2, with no clear D. This CDR3 is built from 11 residues. Germline values: CDR1 MNHNS, CDR2 SASEGT.

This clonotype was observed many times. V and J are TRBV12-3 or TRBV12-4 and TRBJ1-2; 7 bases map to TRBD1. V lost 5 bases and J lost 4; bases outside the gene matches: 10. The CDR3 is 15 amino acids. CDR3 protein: CASSESGTAGYGYTF. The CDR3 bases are TGTGCCAGCAGTGAGTCCGGGACAGCCGGCTATGGCTACACCTTC.

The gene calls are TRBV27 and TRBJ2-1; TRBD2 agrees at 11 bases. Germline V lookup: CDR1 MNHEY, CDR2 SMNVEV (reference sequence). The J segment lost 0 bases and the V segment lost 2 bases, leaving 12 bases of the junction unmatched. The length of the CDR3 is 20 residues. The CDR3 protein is CASSLQTPSLAGGSYNEQFF. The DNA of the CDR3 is TGTGCCAGCAGTTTACAGACCCCCTCGCTAGCGGGGGGCTCCTACAATGAGCAGTTCTTC.

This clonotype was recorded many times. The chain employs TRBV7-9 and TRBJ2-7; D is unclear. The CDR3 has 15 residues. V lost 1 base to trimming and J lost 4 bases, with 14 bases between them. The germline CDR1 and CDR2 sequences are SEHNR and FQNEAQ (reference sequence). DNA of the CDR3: TGTGCCAGCAGCTTAGATCTGGGTTTCTCTTACGAGCAGTACTTC. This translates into CASSLDLGFSYEQYF.

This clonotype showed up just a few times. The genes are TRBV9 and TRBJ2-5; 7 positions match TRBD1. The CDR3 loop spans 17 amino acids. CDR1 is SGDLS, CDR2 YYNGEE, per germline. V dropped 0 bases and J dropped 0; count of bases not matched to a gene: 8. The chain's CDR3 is CASSVGGTAQYQETQYF. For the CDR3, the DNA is TGTGCCAGCAGCGTAGGGGGGACAGCCCAGTACCAAGAGACCCAGTACTTC. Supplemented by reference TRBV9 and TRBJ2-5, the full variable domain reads DSGVTQTPKHLITATGQRVTLRCSPRSGDLSVYWYQQSLDQGLQFLIQYYNGEERAKGNILERFSAQQFPDLHSELNLSSLELGDSALYFCASSVGGTAQYQETQYFGPGTRLLVL.

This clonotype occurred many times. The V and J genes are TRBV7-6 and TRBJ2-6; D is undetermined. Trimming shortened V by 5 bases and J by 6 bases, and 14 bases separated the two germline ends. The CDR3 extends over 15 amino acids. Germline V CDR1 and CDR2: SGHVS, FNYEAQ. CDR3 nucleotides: TGTGCCAGCAGCCCCCCCTATGGGGAGGCCAACGTCCTGACTTTC. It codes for CASSPPYGEANVLTF.

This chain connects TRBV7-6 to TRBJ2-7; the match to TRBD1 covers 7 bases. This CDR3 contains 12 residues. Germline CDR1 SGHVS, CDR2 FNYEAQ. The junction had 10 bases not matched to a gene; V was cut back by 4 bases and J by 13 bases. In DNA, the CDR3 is TGTGCCAGCAGCTCCGGGACAGTCCCGCGCTACTTC. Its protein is CASSSGTVPRYF.

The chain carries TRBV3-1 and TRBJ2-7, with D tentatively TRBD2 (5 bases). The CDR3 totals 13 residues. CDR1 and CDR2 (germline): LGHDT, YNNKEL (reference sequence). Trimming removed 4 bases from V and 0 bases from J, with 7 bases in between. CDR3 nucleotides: TGTGCCAGCAGCCTGGACTTCTCCTACGAGCAGTACTTC. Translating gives CASSLDFSYEQYF.

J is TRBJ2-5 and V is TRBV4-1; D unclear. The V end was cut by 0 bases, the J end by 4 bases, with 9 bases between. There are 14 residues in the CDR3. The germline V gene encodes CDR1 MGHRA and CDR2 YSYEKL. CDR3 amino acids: CASSQDAVRETQYF. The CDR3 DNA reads TGCGCCAGCAGCCAAGACGCAGTGAGAGAGACCCAGTACTTC.

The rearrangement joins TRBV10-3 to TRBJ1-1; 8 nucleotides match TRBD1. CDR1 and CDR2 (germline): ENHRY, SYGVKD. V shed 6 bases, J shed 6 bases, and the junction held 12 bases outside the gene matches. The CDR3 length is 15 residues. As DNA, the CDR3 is TGTGCCATCAGGGGGAATGACAGGGGTGAACCTGAAGCTTTCTTT. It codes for CAIRGNDRGEPEAFF.

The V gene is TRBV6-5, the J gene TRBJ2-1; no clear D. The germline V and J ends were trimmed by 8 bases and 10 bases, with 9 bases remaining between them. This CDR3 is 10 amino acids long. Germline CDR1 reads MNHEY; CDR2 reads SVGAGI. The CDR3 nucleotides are TGTGCCAGCGGCTTAGGGGAGCAGTTCTTC. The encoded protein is CASGLGEQFF.

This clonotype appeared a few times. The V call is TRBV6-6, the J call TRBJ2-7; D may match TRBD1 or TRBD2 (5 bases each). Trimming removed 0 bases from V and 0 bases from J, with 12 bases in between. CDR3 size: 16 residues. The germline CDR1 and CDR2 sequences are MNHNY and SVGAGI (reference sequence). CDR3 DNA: TGTGCCAGCAGTTACTCAACAGGAGGAGGCTCCTACGAGCAGTACTTC. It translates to CASSYSTGGGSYEQYF.

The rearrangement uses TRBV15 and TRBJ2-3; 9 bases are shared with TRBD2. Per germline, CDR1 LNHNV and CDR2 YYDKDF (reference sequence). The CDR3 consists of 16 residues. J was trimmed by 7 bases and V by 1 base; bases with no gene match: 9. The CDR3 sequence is CATSRADWASGNTQYF. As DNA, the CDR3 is TGTGCCACCAGCAGAGCGGATTGGGCTAGCGGGAATACGCAGTATTTT.

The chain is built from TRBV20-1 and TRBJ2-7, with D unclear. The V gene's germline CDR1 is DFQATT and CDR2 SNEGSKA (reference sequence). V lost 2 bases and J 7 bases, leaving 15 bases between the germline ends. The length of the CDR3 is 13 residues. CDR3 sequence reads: CSARRRAGEEQYF. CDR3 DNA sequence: TGCAGTGCTAGAAGAAGGGCCGGAGAGGAGCAGTACTTC.

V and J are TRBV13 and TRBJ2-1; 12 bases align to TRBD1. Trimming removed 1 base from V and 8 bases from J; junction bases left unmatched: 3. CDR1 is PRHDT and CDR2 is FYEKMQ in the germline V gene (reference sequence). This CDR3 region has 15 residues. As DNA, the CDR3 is TGTGCCAGCAGCTTAGTCGGGACAGGGGGCGATGAGCAGTTCTTC. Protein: CASSLVGTGGDEQFF.

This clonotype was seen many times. The CDR3 sequence: CASSQVASAPYEQYF. The CDR3, as DNA: TGCGCCAGCAGCCAAGTGGCTAGCGCTCCCTACGAGCAGTACTTC. V gene TRBV4-1 combines with J gene TRBJ2-7; maybe TRBD2 (6 bases). The ends were cut back, 1 base at V and 2 bases at J, with 12 bases in the middle. The germline V gene encodes CDR1 MGHRA and CDR2 YSYEKL. This CDR3 has 15 residues.

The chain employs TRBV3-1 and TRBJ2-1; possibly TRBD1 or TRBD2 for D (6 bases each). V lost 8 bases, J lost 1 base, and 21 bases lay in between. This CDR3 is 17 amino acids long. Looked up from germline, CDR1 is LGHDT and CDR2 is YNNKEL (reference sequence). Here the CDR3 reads CASRLVGGEGSYNEQFF. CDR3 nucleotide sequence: TGTGCCAGCCGCTTGGTGGGGGGCGAGGGTTCCTACAATGAGCAGTTCTTC.

This CDR3 reads CASSVSAGQGLYEQYF. The DNA for the CDR3 is TGTGCCAGCAGCGTATCTGCGGGACAGGGACTATACGAGCAGTACTTC. The chain employs TRBV7-2 and TRBJ2-7; 9 nucleotides agree with TRBD1. This CDR3 has 16 amino acids. Germline V lookup: CDR1 SGHTA, CDR2 FQGNSA. The V gene end was trimmed by 5 bases and the J gene end by 4 bases; junction bases not matched to a gene: 12.

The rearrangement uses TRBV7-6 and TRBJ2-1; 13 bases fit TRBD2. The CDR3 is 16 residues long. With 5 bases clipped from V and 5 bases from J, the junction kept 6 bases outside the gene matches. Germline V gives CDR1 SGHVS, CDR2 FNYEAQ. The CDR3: CASSPNTSGGDNEQFF. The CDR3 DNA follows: TGTGCCAGCAGCCCCAATACTAGCGGGGGGGACAATGAGCAGTTCTTC.

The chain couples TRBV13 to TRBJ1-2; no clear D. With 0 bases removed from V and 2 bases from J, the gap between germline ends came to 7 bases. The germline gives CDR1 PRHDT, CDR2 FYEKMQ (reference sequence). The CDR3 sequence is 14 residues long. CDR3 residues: CASSLGGSNYGYTF. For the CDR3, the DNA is TGTGCCAGCAGCTTAGGAGGCAGCAACTATGGCTACACCTTC.

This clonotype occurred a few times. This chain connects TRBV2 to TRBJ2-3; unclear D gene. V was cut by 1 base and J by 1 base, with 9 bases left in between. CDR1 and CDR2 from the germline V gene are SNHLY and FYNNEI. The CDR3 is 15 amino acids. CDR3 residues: CASSEVVLGTDTQYF. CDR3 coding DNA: TGTGCCAGCAGTGAAGTCGTCTTGGGCACAGATACGCAGTATTTT.

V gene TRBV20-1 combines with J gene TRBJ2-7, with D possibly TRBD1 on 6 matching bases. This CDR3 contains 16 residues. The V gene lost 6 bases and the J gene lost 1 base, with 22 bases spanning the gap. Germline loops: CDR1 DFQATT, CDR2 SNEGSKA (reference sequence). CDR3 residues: CSAVSDITGISYEQYF. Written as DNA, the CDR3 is TGCAGTGCCGTCTCTGATATAACAGGGATTTCCTACGAGCAGTACTTC.

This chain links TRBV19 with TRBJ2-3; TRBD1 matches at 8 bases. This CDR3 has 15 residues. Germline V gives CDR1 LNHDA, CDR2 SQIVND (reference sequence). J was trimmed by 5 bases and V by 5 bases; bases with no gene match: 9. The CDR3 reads CASSVTGAGGDTQYF. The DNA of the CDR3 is TGTGCCAGTAGTGTGACAGGGGCCGGTGGAGATACGCAGTATTTT.

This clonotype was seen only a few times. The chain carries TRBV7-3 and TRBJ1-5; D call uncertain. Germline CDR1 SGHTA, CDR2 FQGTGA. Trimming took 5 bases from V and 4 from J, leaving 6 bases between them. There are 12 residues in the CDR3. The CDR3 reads CASSPNNQPQHF. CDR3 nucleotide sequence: TGTGCCAGCAGCCCTAATAATCAGCCCCAGCATTTT.